The next 3 T cell receptor beta chains were all read from a single sample in a study of technical replicates of blood from a few donors. This table comes from immunoSEQ multiplex PCR, and its TCRdb copy is limited to in-frame clones, with some not included. The table has 75,000 to 95,000 clones, about nine tenths seen once. Sequencing was done on a sample of T cells isolated from PBMCs. The source is a human donor in good health.

In its sample, this clone was seen a few times. This chain links TRBV19 with TRBJ2-7, with D possibly being TRBD1 (6 bases). The CDR3 is made up of 15 amino acids. V lost 8 bases and J 2 bases, leaving 19 bases between the germline ends. Looked up from germline, CDR1 is LNHDA and CDR2 is SQIVND (reference sequence). This CDR3 reads CASASGAWPTYEQYF. Written as DNA, the CDR3 is TGTGCCAGTGCCTCAGGGGCTTGGCCTACCTACGAGCAGTACTTC.

This chain connects TRBV5-1 to TRBJ2-1, with 9 bases fitting TRBD2. The CDR3 extends over 16 amino acids. The V and J ends lost 0 bases and 10 bases, in that order; junction bases with no gene match: 11. The germline V gene has CDR1 SGHRS and CDR2 YFSETQ. CDR3 region: CASSLAIIAGAGEQFF. The CDR3 DNA reads as TGCGCCAGCAGCTTGGCCATAATAGCGGGAGCAGGGGAGCAGTTCTTC.

The chain uses TRBV12-5 and TRBJ1-5; possibly TRBD1 for D (5 bases). This CDR3 contains 17 residues. Germline V gene lookup returns CDR1 LGHNT and CDR2 FRNRAP. V was shortened by 0 bases and J by 4 bases, with 16 bases between the two germline ends. For the CDR3, the DNA is TGTGCTAGTGGTTTGGTTGGTTTCGCGGCAGGGAATCAGCCCCAGCATTTT. This sequence encodes CASGLVGFAAGNQPQHF.